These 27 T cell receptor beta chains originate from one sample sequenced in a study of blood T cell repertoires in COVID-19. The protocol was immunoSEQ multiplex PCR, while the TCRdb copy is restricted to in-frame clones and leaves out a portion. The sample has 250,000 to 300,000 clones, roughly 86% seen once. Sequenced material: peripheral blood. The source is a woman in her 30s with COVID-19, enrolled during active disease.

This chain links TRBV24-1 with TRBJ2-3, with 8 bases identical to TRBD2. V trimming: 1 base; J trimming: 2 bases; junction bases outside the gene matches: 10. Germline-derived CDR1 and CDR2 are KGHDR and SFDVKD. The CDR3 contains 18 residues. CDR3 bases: TGTGCCACCAGTGATTTCCAATTTGCGGGGGGCCCCACAGATACGCAGTATTTT. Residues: CATSDFQFAGGPTDTQYF.

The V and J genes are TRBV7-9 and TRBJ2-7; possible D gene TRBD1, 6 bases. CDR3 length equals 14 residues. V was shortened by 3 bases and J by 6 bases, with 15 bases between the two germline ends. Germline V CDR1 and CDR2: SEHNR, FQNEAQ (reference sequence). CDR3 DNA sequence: TGTGCCAGCAGCTTCTTCGGACAGAAGGTCGAGCAGTACTTC. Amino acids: CASSFFGQKVEQYF.

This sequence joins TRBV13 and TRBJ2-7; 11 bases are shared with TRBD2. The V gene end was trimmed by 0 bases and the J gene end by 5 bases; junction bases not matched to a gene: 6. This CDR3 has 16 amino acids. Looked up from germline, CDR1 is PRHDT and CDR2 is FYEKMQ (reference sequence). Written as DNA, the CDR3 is TGTGCCAGCAGCTTAGGCAGAGGACTAGCGGGCGACGAGCAGTACTTC. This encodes CASSLGRGLAGDEQYF.

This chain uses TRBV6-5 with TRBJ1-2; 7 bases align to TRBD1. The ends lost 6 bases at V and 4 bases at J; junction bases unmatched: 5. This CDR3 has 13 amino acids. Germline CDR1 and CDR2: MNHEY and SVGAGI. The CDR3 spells CASRPGQLYGYTF. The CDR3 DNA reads TGTGCCAGCAGACCGGGACAGCTCTATGGCTACACCTTC.

The CDR3 protein is CASSETPWGRMYF. The CDR3, as DNA: TGTGCCAGCAGTGAAACGCCCTGGGGGAGGATGTACTTC. The V and J genes are TRBV2 and TRBJ2-7, with D possibly matching TRBD2 (6 bases). Trimming stripped 2 bases from V and 12 bases from J, with 17 bases between. The CDR3 has 13 residues. CDR1 is SNHLY and CDR2 is FYNNEI in the germline V gene. The full variable domain, rest sourced from reference TRBV2 and TRBJ2-7, is EPEVTQTPSHQVTQMGQEVILRCVPISNHLYFYWYRQILGQKVEFLVSFYNNEISEKSEIFDDQFSVERPDGSNFTLKIRSTKLEDSAMYFCASSETPWGRMYFGPGTRLTVT.

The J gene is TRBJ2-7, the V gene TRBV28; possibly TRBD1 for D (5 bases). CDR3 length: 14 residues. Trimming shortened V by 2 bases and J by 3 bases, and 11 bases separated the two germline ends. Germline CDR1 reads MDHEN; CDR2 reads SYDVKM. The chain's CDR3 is CASSLTGEDYEQYF. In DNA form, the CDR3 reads TGTGCCAGCAGTTTAACAGGAGAGGACTACGAGCAGTACTTC.

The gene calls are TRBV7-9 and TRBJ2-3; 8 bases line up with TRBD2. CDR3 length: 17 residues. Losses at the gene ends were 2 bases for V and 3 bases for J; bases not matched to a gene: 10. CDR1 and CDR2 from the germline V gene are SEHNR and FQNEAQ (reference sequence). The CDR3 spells CASSLPPAGGYTDTQYF. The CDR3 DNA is TGTGCCAGCAGCTTACCGCCGGCGGGGGGCTATACAGATACGCAGTATTTT.

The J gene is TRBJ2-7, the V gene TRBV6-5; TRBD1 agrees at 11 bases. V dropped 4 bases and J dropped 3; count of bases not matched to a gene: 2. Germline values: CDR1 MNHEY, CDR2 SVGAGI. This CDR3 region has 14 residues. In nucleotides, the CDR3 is TGTGCCAGCAGTTCCGGGACAGGGGGCTACGAGCAGTACTTC. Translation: CASSSGTGGYEQYF.

CDR3 protein: CASSVTFAGYEQYF. CDR3 sequence (DNA): TGTGCCAGTAGTGTTACCTTCGCGGGCTACGAGCAGTACTTC. The chain uses TRBV19 and TRBJ2-7, with a possible D match to TRBD2 (5 bases). The germline V gene has CDR1 LNHDA and CDR2 SQIVND (reference sequence). The CDR3 is 14 residues long. Trimming shortened V by 5 bases and J by 3 bases, and 14 bases separated the two germline ends.

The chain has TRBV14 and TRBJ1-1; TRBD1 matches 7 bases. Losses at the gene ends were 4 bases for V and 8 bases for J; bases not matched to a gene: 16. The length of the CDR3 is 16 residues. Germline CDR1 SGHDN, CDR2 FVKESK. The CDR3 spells CASSPGAGGRVMEAFF. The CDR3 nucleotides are TGTGCCAGCAGCCCCGGGGCAGGGGGAAGGGTCATGGAAGCTTTCTTT.

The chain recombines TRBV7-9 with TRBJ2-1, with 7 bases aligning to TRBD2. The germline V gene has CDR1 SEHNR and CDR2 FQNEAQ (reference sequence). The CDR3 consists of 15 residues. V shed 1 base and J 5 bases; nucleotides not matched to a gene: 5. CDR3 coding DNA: TGTGCCAGCAGCTTAGTGGCTGGGGGGGACAATGAGCAGTTCTTC. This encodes CASSLVAGGDNEQFF.

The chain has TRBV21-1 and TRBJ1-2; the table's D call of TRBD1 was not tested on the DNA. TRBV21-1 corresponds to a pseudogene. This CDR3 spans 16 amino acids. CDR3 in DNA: TGTGCCAGCAGCAAAGTACGGGACAGGTCCTACTATGGCTACACCTTC. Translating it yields CASSKVRDRSYYGYTF.

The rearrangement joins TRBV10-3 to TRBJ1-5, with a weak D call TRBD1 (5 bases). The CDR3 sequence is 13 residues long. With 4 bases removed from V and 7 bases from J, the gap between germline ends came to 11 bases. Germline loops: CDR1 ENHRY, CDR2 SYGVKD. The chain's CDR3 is CAISGTSKQPQHF. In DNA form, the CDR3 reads TGTGCCATCAGTGGGACATCGAAACAGCCCCAGCATTTT.

CDR3 amino acids: CASSSSQIGTSGFGELFF. Written as DNA, the CDR3 is TGTGCCAGCAGCTCGTCACAGATTGGGACTAGCGGGTTTGGGGAGCTGTTTTTT. This chain uses TRBV7-9 with TRBJ2-2; 12 bases are shared with TRBD2. Germline-derived CDR1 and CDR2 are SEHNR and FQNEAQ (reference sequence). V gave up 4 bases and J gave up 8 bases; unmatched junction bases: 14. The CDR3 loop spans 18 amino acids. Drawing the rest from reference TRBV7-9 and TRBJ2-2, the complete variable domain is DTGVSQNPRHKITKRGQNVTFRCDPISEHNRLYWYRQTLGQGPEFLTYFQNEAQLEKSRLLSDRFSAERPKGSFSTLEIQRTEQGDSAMYLCASSSSQIGTSGFGELFFGEGSRLTVL.

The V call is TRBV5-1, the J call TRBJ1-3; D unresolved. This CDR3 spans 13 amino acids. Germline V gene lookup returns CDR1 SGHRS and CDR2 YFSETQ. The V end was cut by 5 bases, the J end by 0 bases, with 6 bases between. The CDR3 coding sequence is TGCGCCAGCAGTCTCGGCTCTGGAAACACCATATATTTT. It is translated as CASSLGSGNTIYF.

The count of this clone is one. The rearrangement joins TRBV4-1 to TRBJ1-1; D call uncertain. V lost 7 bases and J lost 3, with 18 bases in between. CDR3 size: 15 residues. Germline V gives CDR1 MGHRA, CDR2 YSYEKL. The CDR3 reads CASTGYLGLDTEAFF. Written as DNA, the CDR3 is TGCGCCAGCACGGGGTACCTCGGTTTGGACACTGAAGCTTTCTTT.

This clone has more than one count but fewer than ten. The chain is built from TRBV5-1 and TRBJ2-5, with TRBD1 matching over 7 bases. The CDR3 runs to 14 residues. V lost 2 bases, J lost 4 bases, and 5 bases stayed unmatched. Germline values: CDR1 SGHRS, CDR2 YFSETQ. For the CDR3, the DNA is TGCGCCAGCAGCTTAGGACAGGCTGCAGAGACCCAGTACTTC. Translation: CASSLGQAAETQYF.

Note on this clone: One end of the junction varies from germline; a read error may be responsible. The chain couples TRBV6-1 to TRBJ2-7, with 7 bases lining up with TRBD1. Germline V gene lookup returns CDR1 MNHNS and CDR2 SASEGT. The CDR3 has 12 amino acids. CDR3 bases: TGTGCCAGCAGTGAAGCCCTCGACAGGGTCCAGTTC. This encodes CASSEALDRVQF.

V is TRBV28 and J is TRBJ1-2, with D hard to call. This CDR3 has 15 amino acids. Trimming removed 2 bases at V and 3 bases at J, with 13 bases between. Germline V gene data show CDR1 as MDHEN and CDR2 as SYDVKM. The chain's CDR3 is CASSLEGVGYYGYTF. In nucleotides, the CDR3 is TGTGCCAGCAGTTTAGAGGGAGTCGGGTACTATGGCTACACCTTC.

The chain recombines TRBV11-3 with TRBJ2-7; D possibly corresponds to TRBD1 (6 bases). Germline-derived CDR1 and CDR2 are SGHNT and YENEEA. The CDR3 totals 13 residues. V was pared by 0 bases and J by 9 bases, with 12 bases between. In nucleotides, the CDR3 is TGTGCCAGCAGCTTAGATGCCAGGGGCGTGCAGTACTTC. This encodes CASSLDARGVQYF.

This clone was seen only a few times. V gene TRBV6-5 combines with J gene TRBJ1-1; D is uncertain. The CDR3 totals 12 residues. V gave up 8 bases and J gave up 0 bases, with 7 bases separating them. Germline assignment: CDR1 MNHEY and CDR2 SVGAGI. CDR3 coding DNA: TGTGCCAGCTTTCCTTTGAACACTGAAGCTTTCTTT. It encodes CASFPLNTEAFF.

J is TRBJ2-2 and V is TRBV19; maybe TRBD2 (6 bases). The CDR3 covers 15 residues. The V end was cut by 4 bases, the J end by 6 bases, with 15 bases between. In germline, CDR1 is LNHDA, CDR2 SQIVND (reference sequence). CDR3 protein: CASSTRRERPGELFF. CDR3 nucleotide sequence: TGTGCCAGTAGTACTAGGAGGGAACGTCCCGGGGAGCTGTTTTTT.

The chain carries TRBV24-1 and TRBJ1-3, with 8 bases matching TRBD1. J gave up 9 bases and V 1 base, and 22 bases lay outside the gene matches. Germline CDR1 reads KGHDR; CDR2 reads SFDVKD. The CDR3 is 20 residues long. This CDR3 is CATSDFPDRVYLIPGGTIYF. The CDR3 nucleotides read TGTGCCACCAGTGATTTCCCGGACAGGGTTTACCTTATCCCCGGAGGCACCATATATTTT.

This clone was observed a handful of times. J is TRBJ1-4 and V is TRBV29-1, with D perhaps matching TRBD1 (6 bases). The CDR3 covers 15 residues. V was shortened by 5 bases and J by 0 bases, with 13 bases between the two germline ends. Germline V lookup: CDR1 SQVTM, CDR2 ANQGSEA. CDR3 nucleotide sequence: TGCAGCGTTAGGGGGTCAACGACAACTAATGAAAAACTGTTTTTT. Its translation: CSVRGSTTTNEKLFF.

CDR3: CASSLTLSGGNQPQHF. As DNA, the CDR3 is TGTGCCAGCAGCCTCACGCTAAGCGGCGGCAATCAGCCCCAGCATTTT. The rearrangement joins TRBV7-9 to TRBJ1-5; D not certain. CDR3 length: 16 amino acids. The V gene lost 5 bases and the J gene lost 2 bases, with 16 bases spanning the gap. Germline values: CDR1 SEHNR, CDR2 FQNEAQ (reference sequence).

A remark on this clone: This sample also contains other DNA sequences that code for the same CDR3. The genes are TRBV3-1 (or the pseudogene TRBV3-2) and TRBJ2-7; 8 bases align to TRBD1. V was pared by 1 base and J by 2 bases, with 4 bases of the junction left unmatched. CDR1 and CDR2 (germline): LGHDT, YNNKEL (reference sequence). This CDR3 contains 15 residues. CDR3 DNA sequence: TGTGCCAGCAGCCAAGGGGGGACAGGAACCTACGAGCAGTACTTC. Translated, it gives CASSQGGTGTYEQYF.

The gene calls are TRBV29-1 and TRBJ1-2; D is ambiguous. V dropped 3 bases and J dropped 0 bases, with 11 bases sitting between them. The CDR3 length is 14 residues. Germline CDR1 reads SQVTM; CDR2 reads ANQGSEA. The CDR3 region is CSVDGELANYGYTF. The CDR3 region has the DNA TGCAGCGTTGATGGGGAGTTAGCTAACTATGGCTACACCTTC.